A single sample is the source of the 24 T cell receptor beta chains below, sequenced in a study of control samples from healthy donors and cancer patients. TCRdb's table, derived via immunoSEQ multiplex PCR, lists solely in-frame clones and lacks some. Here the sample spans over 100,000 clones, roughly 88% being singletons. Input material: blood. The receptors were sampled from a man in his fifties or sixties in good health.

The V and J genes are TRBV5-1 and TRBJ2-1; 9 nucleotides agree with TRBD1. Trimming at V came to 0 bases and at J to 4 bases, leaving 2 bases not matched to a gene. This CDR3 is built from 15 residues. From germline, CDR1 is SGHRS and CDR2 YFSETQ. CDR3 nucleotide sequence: TGCGCCAGCAGCTTGGCGACAGGGGGATACAATGAGCAGTTCTTC. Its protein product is CASSLATGGYNEQFF.

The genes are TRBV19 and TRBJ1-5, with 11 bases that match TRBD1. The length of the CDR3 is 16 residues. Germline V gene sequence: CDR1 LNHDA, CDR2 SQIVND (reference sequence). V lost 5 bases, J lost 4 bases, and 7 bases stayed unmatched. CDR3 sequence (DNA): TGTGCCAGTAGTCAGCAGGGGACAGGGGGGAATCAGCCCCAGCATTTT. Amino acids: CASSQQGTGGNQPQHF.

The CDR3 nucleotides read TGTGCCACCAGTGATTCCGGACGGCAAAGGGTGCAGTTCTTC. As protein: CATSDSGRQRVQFF. This chain joins TRBV24-1 and TRBJ2-1; D is uncertain. The CDR3 is made up of 14 amino acids. Per germline, CDR1 KGHDR and CDR2 SFDVKD. V was shortened by 2 bases and J by 12 bases, with 16 bases between the two germline ends.

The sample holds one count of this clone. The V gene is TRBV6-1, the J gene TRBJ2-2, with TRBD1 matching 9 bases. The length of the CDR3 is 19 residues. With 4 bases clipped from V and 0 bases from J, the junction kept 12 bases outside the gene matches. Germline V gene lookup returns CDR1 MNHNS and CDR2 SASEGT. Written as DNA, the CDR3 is TGTGCCAGCAGTGCATCCCGCTCCGGGACAGGGTCGAACACCGGGGAGCTGTTTTTT. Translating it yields CASSASRSGTGSNTGELFF.

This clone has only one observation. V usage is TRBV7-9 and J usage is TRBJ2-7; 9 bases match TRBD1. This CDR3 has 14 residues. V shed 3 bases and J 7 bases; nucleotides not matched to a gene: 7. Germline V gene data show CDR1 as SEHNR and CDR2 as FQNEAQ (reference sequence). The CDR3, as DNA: TGTGCCAGCAGCTTTAAGACAGGGGGTTATGAGCAGTACTTC. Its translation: CASSFKTGGYEQYF.

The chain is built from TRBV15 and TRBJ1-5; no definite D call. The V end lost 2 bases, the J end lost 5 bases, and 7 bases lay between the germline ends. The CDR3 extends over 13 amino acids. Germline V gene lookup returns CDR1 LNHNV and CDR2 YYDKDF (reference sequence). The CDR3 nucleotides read TGTGCCACCAGCAGATCTAAGGATCAGCCCCAGCATTTT. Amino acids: CATSRSKDQPQHF. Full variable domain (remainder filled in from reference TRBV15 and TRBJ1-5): DAMVIQNPRYQVTQFGKPVTLSCSQTLNHNVMYWYQQKSSQAPKLLFHYYDKDFNNEADTPDNFQSRRPNTSFCFLDIRSPGLGDTAMYLCATSRSKDQPQHFGDGTRLSIL.

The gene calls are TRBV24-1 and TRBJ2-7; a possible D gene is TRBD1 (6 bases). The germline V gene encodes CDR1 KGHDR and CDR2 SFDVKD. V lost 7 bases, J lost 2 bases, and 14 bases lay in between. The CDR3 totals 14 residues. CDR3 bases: TGTGCCACCAGCCCAAGACAGGAGCCCTACGAGCAGTACTTC. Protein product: CATSPRQEPYEQYF.

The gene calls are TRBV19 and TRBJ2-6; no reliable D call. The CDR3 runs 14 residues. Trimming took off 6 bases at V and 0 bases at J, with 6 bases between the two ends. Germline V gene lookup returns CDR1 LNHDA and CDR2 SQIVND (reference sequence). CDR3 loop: CASRQGSGANVLTF. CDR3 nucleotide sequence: TGTGCCAGTAGACAAGGCTCTGGGGCCAACGTCCTGACTTTC.

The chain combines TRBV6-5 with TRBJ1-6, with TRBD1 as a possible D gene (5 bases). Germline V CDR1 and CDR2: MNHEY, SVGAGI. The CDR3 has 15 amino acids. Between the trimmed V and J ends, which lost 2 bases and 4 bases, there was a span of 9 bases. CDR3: CASSYGAGYNSPLHF. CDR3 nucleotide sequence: TGTGCCAGCAGTTACGGCGCAGGGTATAATTCACCCCTCCACTTT.

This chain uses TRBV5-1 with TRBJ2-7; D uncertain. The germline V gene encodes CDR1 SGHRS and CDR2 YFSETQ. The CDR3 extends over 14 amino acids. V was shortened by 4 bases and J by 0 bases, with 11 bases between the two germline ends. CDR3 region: CASSRPSGSYEQYF. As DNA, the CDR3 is TGCGCCAGCAGCCGACCGTCCGGCTCCTACGAGCAGTACTTC.

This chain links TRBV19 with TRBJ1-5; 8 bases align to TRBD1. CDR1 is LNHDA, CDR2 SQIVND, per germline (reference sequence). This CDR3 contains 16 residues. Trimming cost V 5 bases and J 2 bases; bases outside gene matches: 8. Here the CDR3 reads CASSQLPGGGNQPQHF. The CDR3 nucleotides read TGTGCCAGTAGTCAGCTTCCAGGGGGCGGCAATCAGCCCCAGCATTTT.

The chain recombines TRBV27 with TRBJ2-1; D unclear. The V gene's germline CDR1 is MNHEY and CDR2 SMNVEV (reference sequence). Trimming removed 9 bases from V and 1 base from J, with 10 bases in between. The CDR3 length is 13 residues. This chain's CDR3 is CASRTWSYNEQFF. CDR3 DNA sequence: TGTGCCAGTAGGACGTGGTCCTACAATGAGCAGTTCTTC.

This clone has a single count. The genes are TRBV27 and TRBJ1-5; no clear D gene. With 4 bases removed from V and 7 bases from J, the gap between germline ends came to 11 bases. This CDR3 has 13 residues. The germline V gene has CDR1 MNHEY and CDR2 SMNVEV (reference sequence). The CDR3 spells CASSSGPRQPQHF. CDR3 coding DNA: TGTGCCAGCAGTTCAGGACCGAGGCAGCCCCAGCATTTT.

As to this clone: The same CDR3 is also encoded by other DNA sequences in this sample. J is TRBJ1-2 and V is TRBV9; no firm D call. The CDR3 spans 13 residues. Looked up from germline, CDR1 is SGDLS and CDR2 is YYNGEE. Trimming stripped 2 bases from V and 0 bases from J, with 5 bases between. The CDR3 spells CASSVDANYGYTF. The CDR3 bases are TGTGCCAGCAGCGTTGACGCTAACTATGGCTACACCTTC.

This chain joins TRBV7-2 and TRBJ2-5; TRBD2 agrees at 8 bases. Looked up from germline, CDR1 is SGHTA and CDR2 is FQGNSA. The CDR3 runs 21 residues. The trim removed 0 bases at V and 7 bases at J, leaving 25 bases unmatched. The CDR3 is CASSLAPKIGGGPLGFGTQYF. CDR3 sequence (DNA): TGTGCCAGCAGCTTAGCACCAAAAATCGGCGGGGGGCCCCTAGGGTTCGGGACCCAGTACTTC.

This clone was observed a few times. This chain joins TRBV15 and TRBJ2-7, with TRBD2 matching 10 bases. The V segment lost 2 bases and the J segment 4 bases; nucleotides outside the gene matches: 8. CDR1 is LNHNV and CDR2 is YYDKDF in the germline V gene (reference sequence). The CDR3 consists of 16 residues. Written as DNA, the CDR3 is TGTGCCACCAGCAGATCAGCGGGGGGGCTGGTTTACGAGCAGTACTTC. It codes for CATSRSAGGLVYEQYF.

The CDR3 bases are TGTGCCAGCAGCCGGGACTTGAGCAGCAATGAGCAGTTCTTC. This codes for CASSRDLSSNEQFF. The genes are TRBV27 and TRBJ2-1, with D possibly TRBD2 on 6 matching bases. Germline CDR1 and CDR2: MNHEY and SMNVEV (reference sequence). This CDR3 comprises 14 residues. V was cut by 6 bases and J by 6 bases, with 15 bases left in between.

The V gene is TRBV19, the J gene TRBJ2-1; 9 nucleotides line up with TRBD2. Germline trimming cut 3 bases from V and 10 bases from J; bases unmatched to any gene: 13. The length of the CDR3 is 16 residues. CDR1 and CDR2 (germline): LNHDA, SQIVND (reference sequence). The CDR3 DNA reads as TGTGCCAGTAGTATGGGCGGGGGGGCCCAGTTCGTCGAGCAGTTCTTC. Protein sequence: CASSMGGGAQFVEQFF.

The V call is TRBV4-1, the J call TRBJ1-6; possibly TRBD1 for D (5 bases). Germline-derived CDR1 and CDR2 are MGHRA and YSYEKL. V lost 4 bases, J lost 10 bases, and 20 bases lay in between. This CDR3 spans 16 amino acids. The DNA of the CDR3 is TGCGCCAGCAGCCGACTAAGGGGAAAGGCGGAATCACCCCTCCACTTT. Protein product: CASSRLRGKAESPLHF.

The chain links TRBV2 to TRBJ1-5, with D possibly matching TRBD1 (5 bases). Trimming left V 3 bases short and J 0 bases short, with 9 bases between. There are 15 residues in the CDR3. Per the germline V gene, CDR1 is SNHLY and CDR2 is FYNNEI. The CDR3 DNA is TGTGCCAGCAGTGATGAGGGACGTAGCAATCAGCCCCAGCATTTT. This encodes CASSDEGRSNQPQHF.

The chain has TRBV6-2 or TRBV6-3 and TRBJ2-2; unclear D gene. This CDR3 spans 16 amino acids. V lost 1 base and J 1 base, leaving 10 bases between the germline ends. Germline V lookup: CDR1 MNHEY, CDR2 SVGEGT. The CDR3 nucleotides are TGTGCCAGCAGTTACTGGGGTGTATTGAACACCGGGGAGCTGTTTTTT. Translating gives CASSYWGVLNTGELFF.

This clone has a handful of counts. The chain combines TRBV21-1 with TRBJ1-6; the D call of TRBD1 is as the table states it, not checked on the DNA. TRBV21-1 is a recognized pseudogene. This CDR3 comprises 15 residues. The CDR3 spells CARGTGGELHSPLHF. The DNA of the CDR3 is TGTGCCAGGGGGACAGGGGGCGAACTCCATTCACCCCTCCACTTT.

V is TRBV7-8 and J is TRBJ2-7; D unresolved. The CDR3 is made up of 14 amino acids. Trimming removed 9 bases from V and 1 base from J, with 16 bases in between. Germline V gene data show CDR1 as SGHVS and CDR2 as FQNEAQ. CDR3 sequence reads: CASNAFGPSYEQYF. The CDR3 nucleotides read TGTGCCAGTAATGCCTTTGGACCATCCTACGAGCAGTACTTC.

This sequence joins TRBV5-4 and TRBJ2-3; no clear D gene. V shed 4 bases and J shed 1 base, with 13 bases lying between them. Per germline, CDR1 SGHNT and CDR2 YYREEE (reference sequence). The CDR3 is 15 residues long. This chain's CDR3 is CASSLRSTRTDTQYF. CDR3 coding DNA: TGTGCCAGCAGCCTGAGAAGCACACGCACAGATACGCAGTATTTT.